One and the same sample provided the 20 T cell receptor beta chains below, sequenced in a study of Graves' ophthalmopathy and Graves' hyperthyroidism. Amplified TCR beta CDR3 regions were obtained using RNA transcripts as template. The first round was an RT-PCR with HTBI primers, and the second round was a multiplex PCR. One entry per CDR3 protein, called by TCRdb with MiXCR from the multiplex PCR reads. The sample comprises under 250,000 distinct CDR3 sequences, 20% to 25% of which are singletons, and around two fifths rests with the top ten. Sequenced material: peripheral blood. The receptor source for this set is a woman in her 50s with Graves' ophthalmopathy.

The sample holds many counts of this clonotype. V gene TRBV29-1 combines with J gene TRBJ2-7; the D gene could be TRBD1 or TRBD2 (5 bases each). This CDR3 spans 16 amino acids. Germline lookup yields CDR1 SQVTM and CDR2 ANQGSEA. V gave up 6 bases and J gave up 2 bases, with 23 bases separating them. The CDR3 loop reads CSVAGTSGTVAYEQYF. For the CDR3, the DNA is TGCAGCGTGGCCGGCACTTCCGGGACGGTAGCCTACGAGCAGTACTTC.

At least ten counts were recorded for this clonotype. The V gene is TRBV27, the J gene TRBJ2-7, with D unclear. With 7 bases removed from V and 6 bases from J, the gap between germline ends came to 19 bases. This CDR3 spans 14 amino acids. Germline CDR1 MNHEY, CDR2 SMNVEV (reference sequence). The CDR3 coding sequence is TGTGCCAGCAACAATGGAGAATTAACGGCCGAGCAGTACTTC. It yields the protein CASNNGELTAEQYF.

This rearrangement joins TRBV2 to TRBJ1-1; D unclear. Trimming pared 8 bases from V and 7 bases from J, leaving 11 bases between. CDR1 and CDR2 (germline): SNHLY, FYNNEI. The CDR3 loop spans 11 amino acids. The chain's CDR3 is CASRRAIEAFF. CDR3 DNA sequence: TGTGCCAGCCGACGGGCGATTGAAGCTTTCTTT.

The chain is built from TRBV6-2 or TRBV6-3 and TRBJ1-5; D may be TRBD1 (5 bases). The CDR3 is 12 amino acids. V was trimmed by 8 bases and J by 4 bases, leaving 9 bases between them. CDR1 and CDR2 (germline): MNHEY, SVGEGT. For the CDR3, the DNA is TGTGCCAGCGCAGGGCCTAATCAGCCCCAGCATTTT. Residues: CASAGPNQPQHF.

The chain carries TRBV7-2 and TRBJ2-7; 7 positions agree with TRBD1. Germline CDR1 reads SGHTA; CDR2 reads FQGNSA. The V segment lost 9 bases and the J segment 5 bases; nucleotides outside the gene matches: 10. The CDR3 extends over 13 amino acids. CDR3 bases: TGTGCCAGTAGCCCGGACAGGTACCACGAGCAGTACTTC. Amino acid sequence: CASSPDRYHEQYF.

This clonotype has at least ten counts. The chain has TRBV5-1 and TRBJ1-2, with 7 bases fitting TRBD1. The CDR3 length is 15 residues. Germline trimming cut 3 bases from V and 0 bases from J; bases unmatched to any gene: 5. CDR1 SGHRS and CDR2 YFSETQ come from the germline V gene. In DNA form, the CDR3 reads TGCGCCAGCAGCTCCAACGGACAGGCTAACTATGGCTACACCTTC. Translated: CASSSNGQANYGYTF.

This clonotype was seen a handful of times. J is TRBJ1-1 and V is TRBV5-1; D unresolved. CDR3 length equals 21 residues. Between the trimmed V and J ends, which lost 4 bases and 1 base, there was a span of 32 bases. Germline lookup yields CDR1 SGHRS and CDR2 YFSETQ. The CDR3 sequence is CASSKEGFISVAQRTNTEAFF. DNA for the CDR3: TGCGCCAGCAGCAAAGAGGGTTTTATTTCCGTCGCTCAGAGGACGAACACTGAAGCTTTCTTT.

The chain employs TRBV6-1 and TRBJ1-1; a weak D match, TRBD1 (5 bases). The V and J ends lost 8 bases and 3 bases respectively, with 16 bases between them. The CDR3 totals 14 residues. Germline lookup yields CDR1 MNHNS and CDR2 SASEGT. CDR3 in amino acids: CASQPGPRDTEAFF. Written as DNA, the CDR3 is TGTGCCAGCCAACCGGGACCTAGGGACACTGAAGCTTTCTTT.

At least ten counts were recorded for this clonotype. The chain combines TRBV2 with TRBJ2-7; 10 bases fit TRBD1. The CDR3 length is 15 residues. Looked up from germline, CDR1 is SNHLY and CDR2 is FYNNEI. V shed 5 bases, J shed 1 base, and the junction held 5 bases outside the gene matches. This CDR3 reads CASSWGTGASYEQYF. Here the CDR3 DNA reads TGTGCCAGCAGTTGGGGGACAGGGGCTTCCTACGAGCAGTACTTC.

V is TRBV11-2 and J is TRBJ2-3, with D unclear. V was cut by 0 bases and J by 3 bases, with 13 bases left in between. The V gene's germline CDR1 is SGHAT and CDR2 FQNNGV. CDR3 length equals 16 residues. Written as DNA, the CDR3 is TGTGCCAGCAGCTTAGATTCGAGACTGAGAACAGATACGCAGTATTTT. Translation gives CASSLDSRLRTDTQYF. Full variable domain (outside the CDR3, taken from reference TRBV11-2 and TRBJ2-3): EAGVAQSPRYKIIEKRQSVAFWCNPISGHATLYWYQQILGQGPKLLIQFQNNGVVDDSQLPKDRFSAERLKGVDSTLKIQPAKLEDSAVYLCASSLDSRLRTDTQYFGPGTRLTVL.

The V call is TRBV2, the J call TRBJ2-7, with a weak D call TRBD2 (6 bases). Germline-derived CDR1 and CDR2 are SNHLY and FYNNEI. V was trimmed by 4 bases and J by 5 bases, leaving 18 bases between them. This CDR3 region has 15 residues. CDR3 DNA: TGTGCCAGCAGTGGGACTGGACTATCGTCCCACGAGCAGTACTTC. This encodes CASSGTGLSSHEQYF. Full variable domain (rest looked up from reference TRBV2 and TRBJ2-7): EPEVTQTPSHQVTQMGQEVILRCVPISNHLYFYWYRQILGQKVEFLVSFYNNEISEKSEIFDDQFSVERPDGSNFTLKIRSTKLEDSAMYFCASSGTGLSSHEQYFGPGTRLTVT.

This clonotype was seen ten or more times. This rearrangement joins TRBV15 to TRBJ1-6; D unresolved. The CDR3 sequence is 16 residues long. Germline assignment: CDR1 LNHNV and CDR2 YYDKDF (reference sequence). The V end lost 4 bases, the J end lost 12 bases, and 22 bases lay between the germline ends. The CDR3 sequence is CATSIDRNSGLGPLHF. CDR3 in DNA: TGTGCCACCAGCATCGATAGGAACAGCGGTTTAGGACCCCTCCACTTT.

There are many counts of this clonotype. This chain joins TRBV6-1 and TRBJ2-7, with no clear D. The germline V gene has CDR1 MNHNS and CDR2 SASEGT. With 0 bases removed from V and 1 base from J, the gap between germline ends came to 13 bases. There are 16 residues in the CDR3. The CDR3 region is CASSEADQLTSYEQYF. CDR3 in DNA: TGTGCCAGCAGTGAAGCGGATCAGCTCACATCCTACGAGCAGTACTTC.

The rearrangement joins TRBV12-3 or TRBV12-4 to TRBJ1-2, with TRBD1 as a possible D gene (5 bases). The CDR3 runs 13 residues. V dropped 5 bases and J dropped 2 bases, with 9 bases sitting between them. The CDR3 DNA reads TGTGCCAGCAGTAAACAGGAGAACTATGGCTACACCTTC. Translating gives CASSKQENYGYTF.

This clonotype has at least ten counts. V usage is TRBV7-8 and J usage is TRBJ2-2; D is perhaps TRBD1 or TRBD2 (5 bases each). Deletions cut 3 bases from V and 2 bases from J, with 10 bases between. Germline CDR1 reads SGHVS; CDR2 reads FQNEAQ. CDR3 length equals 15 residues. CDR3 DNA: TGTGCCAGCAGCTTTTTTGGGGGTAACACCGGGGAGCTGTTTTTT. Its protein product is CASSFFGGNTGELFF.

V gene TRBV29-1 combines with J gene TRBJ2-2, with D perhaps matching TRBD2 (5 bases). V lost 3 bases and J 8 bases, leaving 16 bases between the germline ends. This CDR3 has 14 amino acids. Germline-derived CDR1 and CDR2 are SQVTM and ANQGSEA. CDR3 in DNA: TGCAGCGTTGAGGACCCCGGGCCGGGGGGGGAGCTGTTTTTT. This codes for CSVEDPGPGGELFF.

This clonotype was seen only a few times. The CDR3 bases are TGTGCCAGCAGCTTAGTAGCCCCCCCGGGGGAGACCCAGTACTTC. Its translation: CASSLVAPPGETQYF. This chain links TRBV7-8 with TRBJ2-5, with D possibly being TRBD2 (5 bases). Germline V gives CDR1 SGHVS, CDR2 FQNEAQ. This CDR3 has 15 amino acids. V was trimmed by 1 base and J by 5 bases, leaving 14 bases between them.

Many counts were recorded for this clonotype. The rearrangement joins TRBV5-1 to TRBJ2-5; 8 positions match TRBD2. The junction had 9 bases not matched to a gene; V was cut back by 3 bases and J by 5 bases. CDR3 length: 15 amino acids. Per germline, CDR1 SGHRS and CDR2 YFSETQ. The CDR3 DNA follows: TGCGCCAGCAGCTCGGCGACTAGCGTTTGGGAGACCCAGTACTTC. This codes for CASSSATSVWETQYF.

The genes are TRBV12-3 or TRBV12-4 and TRBJ2-7; 11 bases agree with TRBD2. This CDR3 spans 15 amino acids. J was trimmed by 6 bases and V by 1 base; bases with no gene match: 5. CDR3 protein: CASSLGSGRAAEQYF. In DNA, the CDR3 is TGTGCCAGCAGTTTAGGTAGCGGGAGGGCGGCCGAGCAGTACTTC.

Ten or more counts support this clonotype. V usage is TRBV6-1 and J usage is TRBJ1-2; D call uncertain. Trimming left V 2 bases short and J 5 bases short, with 12 bases between. Germline CDR1 MNHNS, CDR2 SASEGT. CDR3 size: 14 residues. The CDR3 coding sequence is TGTGCCAGCAGTGAAAGAGCTCCGGGATATGGCTACACCTTC. Translated: CASSERAPGYGYTF.